Presented here are 18 T cell receptor beta chains from one specimen sequenced in a study of blood T cell repertoires in COVID-19. The table came from immunoSEQ multiplex PCR; TCRdb's copy has only in-frame clones and leaves some out. The sample records about 370,000 clones, approximately 90% being singletons. Sequences were obtained from PBMCs or T cells enriched from blood (not recorded which). Every receptor here comes from a man between 18 and 29 years old who had recovered from COVID-19.

The sample holds a few counts of this clone. The chain links TRBV25-1 to TRBJ1-6; D uncertain. The CDR3 contains 13 residues. The V end lost 2 bases, the J end lost 5 bases, and 4 bases lay between the germline ends. CDR1 and CDR2 from the germline V gene are MGHDK and SYGVNS. CDR3 sequence (DNA): TGTGCCAGCAGTGAAGGGCATAATTCACCCCTCCACTTT. Amino acids: CASSEGHNSPLHF.

The chain carries TRBV7-2 and TRBJ1-5; D uncertain. This CDR3 spans 14 amino acids. The germline gives CDR1 SGHTA, CDR2 FQGNSA. V was pared by 4 bases and J by 4 bases, with 11 bases between. Here the CDR3 DNA reads TGTGCCAGCAGCTCCCTGGCGGGGAATCAGCCCCAGCATTTT. This translates into CASSSLAGNQPQHF.

The chain has TRBV6-5 and TRBJ2-7; D is unclear. With 5 bases removed from V and 3 bases from J, the gap between germline ends came to 5 bases. The CDR3 has 11 residues. From germline, CDR1 is MNHEY and CDR2 SVGAGI. Here the CDR3 reads CASSTYYEQYF. CDR3 coding DNA: TGTGCCAGCAGTACATACTACGAGCAGTACTTC.

This rearrangement joins TRBV5-6 to TRBJ1-4; D remains unclear. The CDR3 extends over 14 amino acids. Germline lookup yields CDR1 SGHDT and CDR2 YYEEEE. Between the trimmed V and J ends, which lost 2 bases and 8 bases, there was a span of 13 bases. CDR3 bases: TGTGCCAGCAGCTTAGCCGGGATAGGGGAAAAACTGTTTTTT. Protein sequence: CASSLAGIGEKLFF.

The J gene is TRBJ1-3, the V gene TRBV19; no firm D call. With 2 bases removed from V and 4 bases from J, the gap between germline ends came to 12 bases. CDR1 is LNHDA and CDR2 is SQIVND in the germline V gene (reference sequence). The CDR3 contains 15 residues. DNA of the CDR3: TGTGCCAGTAGTATAAGCCCAGAGGCAGGAAACACCATATATTTT. This codes for CASSISPEAGNTIYF.

This CDR3 is CATRNPGQGTYEQYF. CDR3 DNA sequence: TGTGCCACCCGTAACCCGGGACAGGGGACCTACGAGCAGTACTTC. J is TRBJ2-7 and V is TRBV27; the match to TRBD1 covers 10 bases. CDR1 is MNHEY, CDR2 SMNVEV, per germline (reference sequence). With V trimmed by 10 bases and J by 2 bases, 11 bases remained unmatched. CDR3 size: 15 residues.

This chain links TRBV5-1 with TRBJ1-1; 9 bases agree with TRBD1. The CDR3 consists of 14 residues. Germline V gene lookup returns CDR1 SGHRS and CDR2 YFSETQ. The ends lost 5 bases at V and 0 bases at J; junction bases unmatched: 2. CDR3 loop: CASRGQGLNTEAFF. CDR3 coding DNA: TGCGCCAGCAGGGGACAGGGTCTGAACACTGAAGCTTTCTTT.

This clone was seen more than once but under ten times. V and J are TRBV7-8 and TRBJ1-2; D might be TRBD1 (5 bases). The CDR3 loop spans 15 amino acids. V lost 5 bases and J 5 bases, leaving 18 bases between the germline ends. Germline assignment: CDR1 SGHVS and CDR2 FQNEAQ. The CDR3 bases are TGTGCCAGCAGCCCCGTCCGGGCGGGGGGATATGGCTACACCTTC. Its translation is CASSPVRAGGYGYTF. The full variable domain, completed using reference TRBV7-8 and TRBJ1-2, is GAGVSQSPRYKVAKRGQDVALRCDPISGHVSLFWYQQALGQGPEFLTYFQNEAQLDKSGLPSDRFFAERPEGSVSTLKIQRTQQEDSAVYLCASSPVRAGGYGYTFGSGTRLTVV.

The chain carries TRBV6-5 and TRBJ1-3; D unresolved. V was trimmed by 6 bases and J by 0 bases, leaving 9 bases between them. The length of the CDR3 is 14 residues. Germline lookup yields CDR1 MNHEY and CDR2 SVGAGI. The CDR3 DNA reads as TGTGCCAGCAGGCCGACTATCTCTGGAAACACCATATATTTT. As protein: CASRPTISGNTIYF.

V and J are TRBV19 and TRBJ2-1; 11 bases line up with TRBD1. The CDR3 sequence is 13 residues long. Germline CDR1 reads LNHDA; CDR2 reads SQIVND (reference sequence). J lost 4 bases, V lost 9 bases, and 2 bases had no gene match. The CDR3 loop reads CASGQGAYNEQFF. CDR3 nucleotide sequence: TGTGCCAGCGGACAGGGGGCGTACAATGAGCAGTTCTTC.

The V call is TRBV30, the J call TRBJ2-1, with a tentative D call TRBD1 (6 bases). V dropped 1 base and J dropped 9 bases, with 13 bases sitting between them. CDR1 GTSNPN and CDR2 SVGIG come from the germline V gene (reference sequence). The CDR3 loop spans 13 amino acids. The CDR3 protein is CAWSGQGLFEQFF. In DNA, the CDR3 is TGTGCCTGGAGTGGGCAGGGGTTGTTTGAGCAGTTCTTC.

V is TRBV28 and J is TRBJ1-2; 11 bases are shared with TRBD1. Germline V gene data show CDR1 as MDHEN and CDR2 as SYDVKM. The CDR3 spans 12 residues. V dropped 8 bases and J dropped 7; count of bases not matched to a gene: 3. The CDR3 DNA is TGTGCCAGCGGACAGGGGGCCGGTGGCTACACCTTC. Amino acids: CASGQGAGGYTF.

V is TRBV7-3 and J is TRBJ2-3, with 11 bases that match TRBD2. The CDR3 spans 14 residues. Losses at the gene ends were 5 bases for V and 7 bases for J; bases not matched to a gene: 5. The germline CDR1 and CDR2 sequences are SGHTA and FQGTGA. CDR3 residues: CASSKTSGGYTQYF. The CDR3 nucleotides are TGTGCCAGCAGCAAAACTAGCGGGGGTTATACGCAGTATTTT.

This rearrangement joins TRBV5-1 to TRBJ2-5, with 10 bases that match TRBD1. The germline V gene has CDR1 SGHRS and CDR2 YFSETQ. The CDR3 loop spans 16 amino acids. After removal of 4 bases from V and 0 bases from J, the junction contained 6 bases not matched to a gene. The CDR3 is CASSRDRGVYQETQYF. In DNA, the CDR3 is TGCGCCAGCAGCAGGGACAGGGGAGTGTACCAAGAGACCCAGTACTTC.

V is TRBV10-1 and J is TRBJ1-6; the match to TRBD1 covers 7 bases. The germline CDR1 and CDR2 sequences are WNHNN and SYGVQD (reference sequence). V was clipped by 4 bases and J by 2 bases; unmatched bases: 8. This CDR3 has 17 residues. CDR3 in DNA: TGCGCCAGCAGTGGGACGAACACAGGGGCCTATAATTCACCCCTCCACTTT. Its protein is CASSGTNTGAYNSPLHF.

The chain links TRBV29-1 to TRBJ2-1, with D possibly TRBD2 on 7 matching bases. The length of the CDR3 is 15 residues. Trimming left V 4 bases short and J 0 bases short, with 13 bases between. Germline-derived CDR1 and CDR2 are SQVTM and ANQGSEA. As DNA, the CDR3 is TGCAGCGTTGCGGGGGGCTCTAGCTCCTACAATGAGCAGTTCTTC. Translating it yields CSVAGGSSSYNEQFF.

This chain connects TRBV11-2 to TRBJ1-5; D unresolved. This CDR3 spans 14 amino acids. Per the germline V gene, CDR1 is SGHAT and CDR2 is FQNNGV. V dropped 2 bases and J dropped 2 bases, with 7 bases sitting between them. Here the CDR3 reads CASSLIGGNQPQHF. For the CDR3, the DNA is TGTGCCAGCAGCTTAATCGGGGGCAATCAGCCCCAGCATTTT.

The V and J genes are TRBV5-1 and TRBJ1-3; D remains unclear. The CDR3 loop spans 15 amino acids. The V end was cut by 4 bases, the J end by 0 bases, with 11 bases between. Germline CDR1 and CDR2: SGHRS and YFSETQ. The CDR3 region is CASSIDSLSGNTIYF. DNA of the CDR3: TGCGCCAGCAGCATAGACTCTCTCTCTGGAAACACCATATATTTT.